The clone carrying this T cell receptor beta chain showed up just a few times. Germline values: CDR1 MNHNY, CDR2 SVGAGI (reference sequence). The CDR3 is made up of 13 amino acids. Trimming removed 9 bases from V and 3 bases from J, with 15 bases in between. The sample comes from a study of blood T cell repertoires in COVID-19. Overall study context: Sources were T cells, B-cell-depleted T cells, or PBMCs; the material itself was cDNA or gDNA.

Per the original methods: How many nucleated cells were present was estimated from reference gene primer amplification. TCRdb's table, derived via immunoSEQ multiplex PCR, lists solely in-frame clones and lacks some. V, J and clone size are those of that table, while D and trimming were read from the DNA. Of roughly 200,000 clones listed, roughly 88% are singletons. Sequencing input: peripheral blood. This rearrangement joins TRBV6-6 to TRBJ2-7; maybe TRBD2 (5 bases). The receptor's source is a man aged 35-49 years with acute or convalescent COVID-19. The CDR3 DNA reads TGTGCCAGTCGGAGTATGGGAGACTACGAGCAGTACTTC. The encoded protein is CASRSMGDYEQYF.